The 25 T cell receptor beta chains in this list originate from one sample, sequenced in a study of spatial heterogeneity in lung cancer. TCRdb reanalysed the 5' RACE reads using MiXCR and keeps one entry per CDR3 protein. The table lists around 40,000 distinct CDR3 sequences, roughly 7.8% of them singletons. Time point given: blood at routine non-recurrence follow-up after resection. Sequencing used PBMCs, obtained at follow-up. Source of these receptors: a male donor with early-stage non-small cell lung cancer.

Ten or more counts support this clonotype. The rearrangement links TRBV6-6 to TRBJ1-2, with TRBD1 matching 9 bases. The CDR3 is 17 amino acids. The V segment lost 4 bases and the J segment 5 bases; nucleotides outside the gene matches: 14. Germline loops: CDR1 MNHNY, CDR2 SVGAGI (reference sequence). CDR3 residues: CASSSDRGGRGWYGYTF. For the CDR3, the DNA is TGTGCCAGCAGTTCTGACAGGGGGGGGCGTGGATGGTATGGCTACACCTTC.

This clonotype appeared many times. This chain links TRBV7-9 with TRBJ1-2; 7 bases line up with TRBD1. The CDR3 extends over 16 amino acids. V was clipped by 1 base and J by 4 bases; unmatched bases: 9. In germline, CDR1 is SEHNR, CDR2 FQNEAQ (reference sequence). The CDR3 spells CASSLEGSGTAYGYTF. The CDR3 bases are TGTGCCAGCAGCTTAGAGGGATCCGGGACAGCCTATGGCTACACCTTC.

This clonotype was detected once. This may come from a read error, since a much larger clone is one base off. The genes are TRBV12-3 or TRBV12-4 and TRBJ1-6, with TRBD1 as a possible D gene (5 bases). The CDR3 totals 12 residues. V shed 5 bases and J shed 7 bases, with 6 bases lying between them. CDR3 amino acids: CASSAGNSPLHF. CDR3 DNA: TGTGCCAGCAGTGCAGGGAATTCACCCCTCCACTTT.

This clonotype came up many times. J is TRBJ2-1 and V is TRBV11-2; no definite D call. There are 13 residues in the CDR3. Germline lookup yields CDR1 SGHAT and CDR2 FQNNGV. V lost 5 bases and J lost 7, with 12 bases in between. This chain's CDR3 is CASSPTVSNEQFF. The CDR3 DNA sequence: TGTGCCAGCAGCCCGACCGTTAGTAATGAGCAGTTCTTC.

The chain combines TRBV19 with TRBJ2-3, with D perhaps matching TRBD1 or TRBD2 (6 bases each). Trimming removed 5 bases at V and 6 bases at J, with 12 bases between. CDR1 is LNHDA and CDR2 is SQIVND in the germline V gene (reference sequence). The CDR3 covers 13 residues. For the CDR3, the DNA is TGTGCCAGTAGTTCCGGGGGCTCGGATACGCAGTATTTT. This codes for CASSSGGSDTQYF.

This clonotype was recorded a few times. CDR3 DNA sequence: TGTGCCAGCAGCCCCATGGGACAGGGGGGGTATGGCTACACCTTC. Translating gives CASSPMGQGGYGYTF. The chain employs TRBV7-3 and TRBJ1-2, with 11 positions matching TRBD1. This CDR3 spans 15 amino acids. The V segment lost 5 bases and the J segment 5 bases; nucleotides outside the gene matches: 7. CDR1 and CDR2 (germline): SGHTA, FQGTGA.

This clonotype was picked up a small number of times. The V gene is TRBV6-2 or TRBV6-3, the J gene TRBJ2-1; the D is unclear. The CDR3 covers 15 residues. CDR1 and CDR2 from the germline V gene are MNHEY and SVGEGT. V gave up 8 bases and J gave up 0 bases, with 14 bases separating them. This CDR3 is CASGRGPFSYNEQFF. The CDR3 nucleotides read TGTGCCAGCGGCCGTGGGCCCTTCTCCTACAATGAGCAGTTCTTC.

The chain couples TRBV4-1 to TRBJ2-6; weak D call: TRBD2 (5 bases). The CDR3 covers 16 residues. With 0 bases removed from V and 2 bases from J, the gap between germline ends came to 8 bases. Germline lookup yields CDR1 MGHRA and CDR2 YSYEKL. The CDR3 sequence: CASSQEWGAGANVLTF. The DNA of the CDR3 is TGCGCCAGCAGCCAAGAGTGGGGAGCTGGGGCCAACGTCCTGACTTTC.

This clonotype was found many times. The chain recombines TRBV11-1 with TRBJ2-1, with 10 bases that match TRBD2. The J segment lost 7 bases and the V segment lost 6 bases, leaving 9 bases of the junction unmatched. The CDR3 is made up of 15 amino acids. CDR1 and CDR2 (germline): SGHAT, FQDESV (reference sequence). CDR3 sequence reads: CASSPTSGDWNEQFF. CDR3 coding DNA: TGTGCCAGCAGTCCCACTAGCGGGGATTGGAATGAGCAGTTCTTC. Drawing the rest from reference TRBV11-1 and TRBJ2-1, the complete variable domain is EAEVAQSPRYKITEKSQAVAFWCDPISGHATLYWYRQILGQGPELLVQFQDESVVDDSQLPKDRFSAERLKGVDSTLKIQPAELGDSAMYLCASSPTSGDWNEQFFGPGTRLTVL.

This clonotype was observed at least ten times. The CDR3 region has the DNA TGCGCCAGCAGTGGGACAGGGAACGCGCCCAACTATGGCTACACCTTC. Translated, it gives CASSGTGNAPNYGYTF. The chain carries TRBV10-2 and TRBJ1-2, with TRBD1 matching 8 bases. This CDR3 is 16 amino acids long. With 4 bases clipped from V and 2 bases from J, the junction kept 9 bases outside the gene matches. The V gene's germline CDR1 is WSHSY and CDR2 SAAADI.

This clonotype was found many times. The chain uses TRBV6-4 and TRBJ1-1; D remains unclear. Germline V gene sequence: CDR1 MRHNA, CDR2 SNTAGT. The CDR3 covers 13 residues. Trimming left V 0 bases short and J 6 bases short, with 8 bases between. The CDR3 here is CASSDSPVSEAFF. Written as DNA, the CDR3 is TGTGCCAGCAGTGACTCCCCCGTATCTGAAGCTTTCTTT.

This clonotype was recorded at least ten times. V gene TRBV11-3 combines with J gene TRBJ2-3; the D gene is possibly TRBD1 (5 bases). V gave up 5 bases and J gave up 2 bases, with 8 bases separating them. CDR1 and CDR2 from the germline V gene are SGHNT and YENEEA. The CDR3 covers 13 residues. The CDR3 protein is CASSTGSTDTQYF. The CDR3 DNA reads as TGTGCCAGCAGCACAGGTTCCACAGATACGCAGTATTTT.

This clonotype showed up many times. The chain recombines TRBV7-9 with TRBJ1-2; D is perhaps TRBD1 (5 bases). The CDR3 loop spans 13 amino acids. V lost 4 bases, J lost 4 bases, and 10 bases lay in between. The germline V gene encodes CDR1 SEHNR and CDR2 FQNEAQ (reference sequence). This CDR3 is CASSYTTVYGYTF. The CDR3, as DNA: TGTGCCAGCAGCTATACGACAGTCTATGGCTACACCTTC.

This clonotype came up many times. The chain links TRBV7-2 to TRBJ2-7; 10 nucleotides align to TRBD2. This CDR3 has 16 residues. CDR1 and CDR2 (germline): SGHTA, FQGNSA. J gave up 2 bases and V 1 base, and 5 bases lay outside the gene matches. This chain's CDR3 is CASSLGGTSVPYEQYF. CDR3 coding DNA: TGTGCCAGCAGCTTAGGAGGGACTAGCGTTCCCTACGAGCAGTACTTC.

This clonotype was picked up many times. This chain links TRBV7-9 with TRBJ2-2; D is undetermined. V was clipped by 4 bases and J by 6 bases, with 12 bases between them. The CDR3 contains 14 residues. Germline values: CDR1 SEHNR, CDR2 FQNEAQ (reference sequence). CDR3 sequence reads: CASSSLKDAGELFF. In DNA, the CDR3 is TGTGCCAGCAGCTCGTTGAAGGACGCCGGGGAGCTGTTTTTT.

Ten or more counts support this clonotype. CDR3 region: CASSYWGPKNIQYF. Here the CDR3 DNA reads TGTGCCAGCAGTTATTGGGGGCCTAAGAACATTCAGTACTTC. The chain combines TRBV6-2 or TRBV6-3 with TRBJ2-4; D may be TRBD1 (6 bases). Germline V CDR1 and CDR2: MNHEY, SVGEGT. The CDR3 totals 14 residues. The V and J ends lost 3 bases and 7 bases respectively, with 13 bases between them.

This clonotype was recorded at least ten times. The chain has TRBV24-1 and TRBJ1-2; 10 nucleotides line up with TRBD1. Germline V lookup: CDR1 KGHDR, CDR2 SFDVKD. CDR3 size: 13 residues. V lost 10 bases to trimming and J lost 6 bases; unmatched junction nucleotides: 7. The CDR3 protein is CATSDGTGDGYTF. The CDR3 DNA sequence: TGTGCCACTTCGGATGGGACAGGGGATGGCTACACCTTC.

This clonotype has ten or more counts. DNA of the CDR3: TGTGCCAGCAGTGTAGGGGGCAAGCAATATGGCTACACCTTC. It codes for CASSVGGKQYGYTF. The chain recombines TRBV2 with TRBJ1-2; TRBD1 matches 7 bases. The length of the CDR3 is 14 residues. CDR1 and CDR2 from the germline V gene are SNHLY and FYNNEI. V shed 4 bases, J shed 5 bases, and the junction held 7 bases outside the gene matches.

J is TRBJ2-7 and V is TRBV20-1; 10 bases fit TRBD2. This CDR3 is 13 amino acids long. The J segment lost 1 base and the V segment lost 6 bases, leaving 3 bases of the junction unmatched. Germline loops: CDR1 DFQATT, CDR2 SNEGSKA (reference sequence). The CDR3 sequence: CSALAGVSYEQYF. CDR3 nucleotide sequence: TGCAGTGCCCTAGCGGGGGTTTCCTACGAGCAGTACTTC.

This clonotype was counted at least ten times. This rearrangement joins TRBV11-2 to TRBJ2-2; no clear D. This CDR3 region has 15 residues. The germline CDR1 and CDR2 sequences are SGHAT and FQNNGV. Deletions cut 5 bases from V and 2 bases from J, with 12 bases between. CDR3 coding DNA: TGTGCCAGCAGCCCCTTCACGCGCAACACCGGGGAGCTGTTTTTT. The encoded protein is CASSPFTRNTGELFF.

At least ten counts were recorded for this clonotype. The rearrangement uses TRBV12-3 or TRBV12-4 and TRBJ2-2, with D uncertain. The CDR3 contains 15 residues. Trimming removed 2 bases from V and 1 base from J, with 8 bases in between. The CDR3 here is CASSLHGMNTGELFF. The CDR3 region has the DNA TGTGCCAGCAGTTTACATGGAATGAACACCGGGGAGCTGTTTTTT.

This clonotype was recorded many times. The chain uses TRBV25-1 and TRBJ1-3, with no clear D. CDR3 length: 13 amino acids. V lost 6 bases, J lost 2 bases, and 8 bases lay in between. From germline, CDR1 is MGHDK and CDR2 SYGVNS. The CDR3 here is CASRATPGNTIYF. CDR3 sequence (DNA): TGTGCCAGCAGGGCGACACCTGGAAACACCATATATTTT.

This clonotype came up many times. CDR3 DNA: TGTGCCAGCAAGACCATGGGGAATGAAGCTTTCTTT. Translated: CASKTMGNEAFF. The chain couples TRBV27 to TRBJ1-1; no clear D. The V end lost 7 bases, the J end lost 7 bases, and 13 bases lay between the germline ends. The germline gives CDR1 MNHEY, CDR2 SMNVEV (reference sequence). This CDR3 has 12 residues.

With regard to this clonotype: A much larger clone lies one base from this, so it may be a read error. V usage is TRBV20-1 and J usage is TRBJ2-7; TRBD1 agrees at 9 bases. The CDR3 is 15 amino acids. Germline V gene data show CDR1 as DFQATT and CDR2 as SNEGSKA (reference sequence). The CDR3 protein is CSARPQRTGDDEQHF. Here the CDR3 DNA reads TGCAGTGCTAGGCCCCAACGGACAGGGGACGACGAGCAGCACTTC.

The rearrangement uses TRBV7-8 and TRBJ2-7; D is uncertain. Germline loops: CDR1 SGHVS, CDR2 FQNEAQ. Trimming took 3 bases from V and 4 from J, leaving 7 bases between them. This CDR3 spans 12 amino acids. CDR3 DNA sequence: TGTGCCAGCAGCTTGGACGATTACGAGCAGTACTTC. Translating gives CASSLDDYEQYF.